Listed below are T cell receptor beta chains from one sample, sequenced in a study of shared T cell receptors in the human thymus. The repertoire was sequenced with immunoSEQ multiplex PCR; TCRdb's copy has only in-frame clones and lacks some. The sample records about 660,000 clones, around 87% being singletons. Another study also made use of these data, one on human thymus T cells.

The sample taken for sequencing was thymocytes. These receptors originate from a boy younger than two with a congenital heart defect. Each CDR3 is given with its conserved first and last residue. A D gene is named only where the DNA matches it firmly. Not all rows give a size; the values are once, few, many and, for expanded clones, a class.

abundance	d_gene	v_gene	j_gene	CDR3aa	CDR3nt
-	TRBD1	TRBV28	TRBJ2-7	CASSLGTGPHEQYF	TGTGCCAGCAGTTTAGGGACAGGGCCCCACGAGCAGTACTTC
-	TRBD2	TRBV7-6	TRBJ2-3	CASSLLGTSDTDTQYF	TGTGCCAGCAGCCTGCTAGGGACTAGCGACACAGATACGCAGTATTTT
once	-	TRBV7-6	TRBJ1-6	CASRRPGDALHF	TGTGCCAGCAGGAGGCCCGGAGACGCCCTCCACTTT
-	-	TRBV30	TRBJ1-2	CAWSVQGPPRHGYTF	TGTGCCTGGAGTGTCCAGGGGCCCCCTCGGCATGGCTACACCTTC
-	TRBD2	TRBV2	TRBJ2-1	CASSSGTSGTTPYEFF	TGTGCCAGCAGTTCCGGGACTAGCGGGACCACCCCCTACGAGTTCTTC
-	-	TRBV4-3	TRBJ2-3	CASSHFGGPGQDTQYF	TGCGCCAGCAGCCATTTTGGGGGCCCGGGTCAAGATACGCAGTATTTT
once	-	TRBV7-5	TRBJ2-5	CARSLGQETQYF	TGTGCCAGAAGCTTGGGGCAGGAGACCCAGTACTTC
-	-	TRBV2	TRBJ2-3	CASRRTARDTQYF	TGTGCCAGCAGGAGGACAGCGCGAGATACGCAGTATTTT
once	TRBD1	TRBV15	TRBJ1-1	CATSREPQGVDTEAFF	TGTGCCACCAGCAGAGAGCCCCAGGGGGTGGACACTGAAGCTTTCTTT
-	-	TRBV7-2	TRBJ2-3	CASSLAPLAHTQYF	TGTGCCAGCAGCTTAGCCCCGCTAGCTCATACGCAGTATTTT
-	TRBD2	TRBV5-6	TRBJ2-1	CASSGGLAVSYNEQFF	TGTGCCAGCAGCGGGGGACTAGCGGTAAGCTACAATGAGCAGTTCTTC
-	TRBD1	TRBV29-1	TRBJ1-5	CSVDPGQGLPQHF	TGCAGCGTTGACCCGGGACAGGGGTTGCCCCAGCATTTT
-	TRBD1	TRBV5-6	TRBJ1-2	CASSSYRGDNGYTF	TGTGCCAGCAGCTCTTACAGGGGGGACAATGGCTACACCTTC
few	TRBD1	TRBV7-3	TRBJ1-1	CASSRTGNTEAFF	TGTGCCAGCAGCCGGACAGGGAACACTGAAGCTTTCTTT
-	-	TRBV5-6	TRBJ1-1	CASNTRGMNTEAFF	TGTGCCAGCAACACTCGGGGGATGAACACTGAAGCTTTCTTT
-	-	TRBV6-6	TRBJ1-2	CASSYSPDYGYTF	TGTGCCAGCAGTTACTCCCCAGACTATGGCTACACCTTC
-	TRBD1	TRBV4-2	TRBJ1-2	CASSQAPFRDREGVRGYTF	TGTGCCAGCAGCCAGGCGCCATTCAGGGACAGGGAGGGGGTTCGTGGCTACACCTTC
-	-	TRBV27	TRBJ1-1	CASMAAGAMSTEAFF	TGTGCCAGCATGGCGGCAGGGGCTATGAGCACTGAAGCTTTCTTT
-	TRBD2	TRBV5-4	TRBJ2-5	CASSGGIAGGVLETQYF	TGTGCCAGCAGCGGGGGAATAGCGGGGGGCGTTTTAGAGACCCAGTACTTC
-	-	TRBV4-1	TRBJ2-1	CASSQPWAFASDGQFF	TGCGCCAGCAGCCAACCATGGGCTTTTGCCAGTGACGGGCAGTTCTTC
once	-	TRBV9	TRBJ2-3	CASSVAWTDRLLTDTQYF	TGTGCCAGCAGCGTAGCTTGGACAGACCGACTGCTCACAGATACGCAGTATTTT
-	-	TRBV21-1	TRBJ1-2	CASSKGKQLGYTF	TGTGCCAGCAGCAAAGGTAAACAGCTAGGCTACACCTTC
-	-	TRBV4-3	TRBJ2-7	CASSQDRYRKYSYEQYF	TGCGCCAGCAGCCAAGATCGGTACAGGAAATACTCCTACGAGCAGTACTTC
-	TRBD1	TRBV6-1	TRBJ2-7	CASIRVGDSSYEQYF	TGTGCCAGCATTAGGGTCGGGGACAGCTCCTACGAGCAGTACTTC
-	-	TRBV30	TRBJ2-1	CASWEAYNEQFF	TGTGCCTCTTGGGAGGCTTACAATGAGCAGTTCTTC
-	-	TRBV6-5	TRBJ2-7	CASSYGPYEQYF	TGTGCCAGCAGTTACGGGCCGTACGAGCAGTACTTC
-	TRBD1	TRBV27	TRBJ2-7	CASSSDRGHYEQYF	TGTGCCAGCAGCTCGGACAGGGGGCATTACGAGCAGTACTTC
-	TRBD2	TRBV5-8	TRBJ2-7	CASSCREGTSYEQYF	TGTGCCAGCAGCTGCCGGGAGGGAACCTCCTACGAGCAGTACTTC
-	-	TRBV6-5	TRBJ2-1	CASSYWGTNEQFF	TGTGCCAGCAGTTACTGGGGGACAAATGAGCAGTTCTTC
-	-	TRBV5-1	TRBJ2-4	CASSLIGSRLKNIQYF	TGCGCCAGCAGCTTGATCGGGAGTAGGCTTAAAAACATTCAGTACTTC
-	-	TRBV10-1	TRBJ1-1	CASSAGRGNTEAFF	TGCGCCAGCAGTGCAGGGAGGGGGAACACTGAAGCTTTCTTT
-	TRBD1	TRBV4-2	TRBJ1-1	CASSQGQKGNTEAFF	TGTGCCAGCAGCCAGGGACAGAAGGGGAACACTGAAGCTTTCTTT
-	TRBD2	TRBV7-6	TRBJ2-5	CASSCLAGEAQETQYF	TGTGCCAGCAGCTGCCTAGCGGGAGAAGCCCAAGAGACCCAGTACTTC
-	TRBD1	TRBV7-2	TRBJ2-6	CASSTGPGQVSGANVLTF	TGTGCCAGCAGTACAGGACCGGGACAGGTATCTGGGGCCAACGTCCTGACTTTC
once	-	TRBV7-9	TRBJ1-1	CASNLAGAFRVGRAFF	TGTGCCAGCAACCTGGCAGGGGCTTTTCGGGTGGGAAGAGCTTTCTTT
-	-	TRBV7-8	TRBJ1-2	CASSSRAGGYTF	TGTGCCAGCAGCAGCCGAGCTGGTGGCTACACCTTC
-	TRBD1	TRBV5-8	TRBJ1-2	CASSFLTGHYGYTF	TGTGCCAGCAGCTTCCTGACAGGGCACTATGGCTACACCTTC
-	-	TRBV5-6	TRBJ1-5	CASSPRLGQPNQPQHF	TGTGCCAGCAGCCCACGACTTGGACAGCCGAATCAGCCCCAGCATTTT
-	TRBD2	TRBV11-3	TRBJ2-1	CASSLAARKAGGVRYNEQFF	TGTGCCAGCAGCTTAGCGGCCCGTAAAGCGGGAGGGGTCCGGTACAATGAGCAGTTCTTC
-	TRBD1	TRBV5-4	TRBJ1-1	CASSWDRGWVNTEAFF	TGTGCCAGCAGTTGGGACAGGGGATGGGTGAACACTGAAGCTTTCTTT
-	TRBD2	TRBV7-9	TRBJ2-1	CASSSPSRLAGGVYNEQFF	TGTGCCAGCAGCTCGCCAAGCAGGTTAGCGGGAGGGGTCTACAATGAGCAGTTCTTC
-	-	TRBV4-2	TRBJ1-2	CASSQDLPLGYGYTF	TGTGCCAGCAGCCAAGACCTCCCACTAGGCTATGGCTACACCTTC
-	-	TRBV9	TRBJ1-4	CASSPAGGSGEKLFF	TGTGCCAGCAGCCCTGCGGGGGGGAGTGGTGAAAAACTGTTTTTT
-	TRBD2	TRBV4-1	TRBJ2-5	CASSQRLAQSKETQYF	TGCGCCAGCAGCCAAAGACTAGCCCAAAGTAAAGAGACCCAGTACTTC
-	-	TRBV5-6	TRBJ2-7	CASSRGGEPEQYF	TGTGCCAGCAGCAGGGGGGGCGAACCCGAGCAGTACTTC
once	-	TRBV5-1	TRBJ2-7	CASRNSGQIYEQYF	TGCGCCAGCAGAAATTCCGGACAGATCTACGAGCAGTACTTC
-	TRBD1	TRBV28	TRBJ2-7	CASSPLGQGDVQYF	TGTGCCAGCAGCCCCCTGGGACAGGGGGACGTGCAGTACTTC
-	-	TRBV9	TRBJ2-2	CASSPYRIQGLNTGELFF	TGTGCCAGCAGCCCCTATCGTATACAGGGTCTGAACACCGGGGAGCTGTTTTTT
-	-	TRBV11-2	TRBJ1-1	CASSSSIKRAGALIFEAFF	TGTGCCAGCAGCTCATCTATTAAGCGGGCCGGTGCCCTTATTTTTGAAGCTTTCTTT
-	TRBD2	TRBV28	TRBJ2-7	CASRPGLALPKDPEQYF	TGTGCCAGCAGGCCTGGACTAGCGTTACCCAAGGACCCCGAGCAGTACTTC
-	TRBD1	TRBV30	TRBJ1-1	CAWRGNHAGGSDTEAFF	TGTGCCTGGAGGGGAAATCATGCAGGGGGTTCGGACACTGAAGCTTTCTTT
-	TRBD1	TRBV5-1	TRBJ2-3	CASSNSRQGDTDTQYF	TGCGCCAGCAGCAATTCTAGACAGGGAGACACAGATACGCAGTATTTT
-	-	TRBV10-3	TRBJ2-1	CATSTSYRVGSYNEQFF	TGTGCCACCTCAACTTCCTACAGGGTGGGTTCCTACAATGAGCAGTTCTTC
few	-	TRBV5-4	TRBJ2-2	CASSERQGRTGELFF	TGTGCCAGCAGCGAACGCCAGGGTCGCACCGGGGAGCTGTTTTTT